The 25 T cell receptor beta chains presented below share a single source sample, sequenced in a study of OX40 agonist ivuxolimab in advanced cancers. Some clones are missing from TCRdb's copy, which holds only in-frame ones; the method was immunoSEQ multiplex PCR. The data hold about 29,000 clones, with roughly 90% observed a single time. This material consisted of CD4+ or CD8+ T cells sorted from blood, taken in a trial of the OX40 agonist ivuxolimab. Every receptor here comes from an adult with an advanced solid tumor such as melanoma, head and neck, liver or kidney cancer.

This sequence joins TRBV27 and TRBJ2-1; 7 bases line up with TRBD1. CDR1 is MNHEY, CDR2 SMNVEV, per germline (reference sequence). V lost 2 bases, J lost 0 bases, and 13 bases stayed unmatched. This CDR3 region has 19 residues. This chain's CDR3 is CASSLAPRGPESSYNEQFF. For the CDR3, the DNA is TGTGCCAGCAGTTTAGCCCCAAGGGGGCCGGAGAGCTCCTACAATGAGCAGTTCTTC.

V is TRBV2 and J is TRBJ1-1; D unresolved. Trimming stripped 7 bases from V and 0 bases from J, with 18 bases between. CDR3 length: 16 amino acids. The germline V gene has CDR1 SNHLY and CDR2 FYNNEI. The CDR3, as DNA: TGTGCCAGCAACCGACCATCCCGGAGCATGAACACTGAAGCTTTCTTT. Protein: CASNRPSRSMNTEAFF.

The V gene is TRBV13, the J gene TRBJ2-3; 13 bases are shared with TRBD2. CDR1 is PRHDT and CDR2 is FYEKMQ in the germline V gene (reference sequence). This CDR3 comprises 19 residues. The trim removed 5 bases at V and 2 bases at J, leaving 13 bases unmatched. The CDR3 DNA sequence: TGTGCCAGCAGCGCCCGACTAGCGGGAGGACCTTATCTCACAGATACGCAGTATTTT. It codes for CASSARLAGGPYLTDTQYF.

V gene TRBV5-1 combines with J gene TRBJ2-1, with a weak D call TRBD1 (6 bases). The V gene lost 0 bases and the J gene lost 5 bases, with 12 bases spanning the gap. The CDR3 runs to 15 residues. Germline loops: CDR1 SGHRS, CDR2 YFSETQ. The CDR3 here is CASSLDTGLNNEQFF. The CDR3 nucleotides are TGCGCCAGCAGCTTGGATACAGGGCTGAACAATGAGCAGTTCTTC.

This clone turned up a few times. This chain connects TRBV7-9 to TRBJ1-1; the D is unclear. V gave up 1 base and J gave up 3 bases, with 12 bases separating them. The CDR3 covers 15 residues. Germline V gives CDR1 SEHNR, CDR2 FQNEAQ (reference sequence). The CDR3 here is CASSLETLTDTEAFF. CDR3 coding DNA: TGTGCCAGCAGCTTAGAGACTTTGACTGACACTGAAGCTTTCTTT.

The gene calls are TRBV9 and TRBJ2-5; D not resolved. CDR1 and CDR2 (germline): SGDLS, YYNGEE. The CDR3 contains 13 residues. Trimming left V 2 bases short and J 2 bases short, with 7 bases between. The CDR3 region is CASSVARQETQYF. As DNA, the CDR3 is TGTGCCAGCAGCGTTGCCAGACAAGAGACCCAGTACTTC.

The chain employs TRBV2 and TRBJ2-7; the match to TRBD1 covers 8 bases. After removal of 1 base from V and 3 bases from J, the junction contained 5 bases not matched to a gene. CDR3 length equals 15 residues. The germline V gene has CDR1 SNHLY and CDR2 FYNNEI. The DNA of the CDR3 is TGTGCCAGCAGTGAAGGGACAGGGACTCTCTACGAGCAGTACTTC. It specifies CASSEGTGTLYEQYF.

The chain uses TRBV5-4 and TRBJ2-7, with D unclear. Trimming pared 9 bases from V and 3 bases from J, leaving 10 bases between. Germline loops: CDR1 SGHNT, CDR2 YYREEE (reference sequence). The CDR3 loop spans 11 amino acids. CDR3 residues: CATSVGYEQYF. CDR3 DNA sequence: TGTGCCACCTCAGTAGGCTACGAGCAGTACTTC.

V gene TRBV5-1 combines with J gene TRBJ2-5; a possible D gene is TRBD1 (5 bases). This CDR3 has 16 amino acids. The V and J ends lost 7 bases and 1 base respectively, with 20 bases between them. Germline V lookup: CDR1 SGHRS, CDR2 YFSETQ. The CDR3 DNA reads as TGCGCCAGCCGACCGGGCCCCCAGGGCCCCCAAGAGACCCAGTACTTC. Translated: CASRPGPQGPQETQYF. The variable domain in full, completed from reference TRBV5-1 and TRBJ2-5, reads KAGVTQTPRYLIKTRGQQVTLSCSPISGHRSVSWYQQTPGQGLQFLFEYFSETQRNKGNFPGRFSGRQFSNSRSEMNVSTLELGDSALYLCASRPGPQGPQETQYFGPGTRLLVL.

This clone was detected a few times. V and J are TRBV7-9 and TRBJ2-7; 10 nucleotides align to TRBD1. With V trimmed by 5 bases and J by 6 bases, 10 bases remained unmatched. The CDR3 has 15 amino acids. Germline V gene data show CDR1 as SEHNR and CDR2 as FQNEAQ (reference sequence). CDR3 DNA sequence: TGTGCCAGCAGCGACCCCGGGACAGGGGCCGGCGAGCAGTACTTC. As protein: CASSDPGTGAGEQYF.

The genes are TRBV2 and TRBJ2-7; D assignment may be TRBD1 or TRBD2 (5 bases each). From germline, CDR1 is SNHLY and CDR2 FYNNEI. V was cut by 6 bases and J by 0 bases, with 27 bases left in between. The CDR3 loop spans 19 amino acids. The CDR3 DNA reads as TGTGCCAGCAGCTATACCCCTTCCCAGGGAGAGGGTCCCTCCTACGAGCAGTACTTC. Translation: CASSYTPSQGEGPSYEQYF.

This chain joins TRBV9 and TRBJ1-4; D gene unclear. CDR1 is SGDLS and CDR2 is YYNGEE in the germline V gene. This CDR3 has 15 amino acids. The V end was cut by 4 bases, the J end by 3 bases, with 13 bases between. The CDR3 DNA reads as TGTGCCAGCAGCCCCATCGCCAGGTCTAATGAAAAACTGTTTTTT. Its protein is CASSPIARSNEKLFF.

This clone was seen a single time. V is TRBV4-3 and J is TRBJ1-1; D is undetermined. There are 11 residues in the CDR3. Germline CDR1 LGHNA, CDR2 YSLEER. V shed 5 bases and J shed 1 base, with 2 bases lying between them. CDR3 DNA: TGCGCCAGCAGCGAGAACACTGAAGCTTTCTTT. Translated, it gives CASSENTEAFF.

This clone was observed once. This chain connects TRBV19 to TRBJ2-7, with D perhaps matching TRBD1 (6 bases). The germline CDR1 and CDR2 sequences are LNHDA and SQIVND (reference sequence). The CDR3 consists of 12 residues. The germline V and J ends were trimmed by 4 bases and 4 bases, with 8 bases remaining between them. The CDR3 protein is CASSRDTYEQYF. The CDR3, as DNA: TGTGCCAGTAGTAGGGACACTTACGAGCAGTACTTC.

This clone showed up just once. This chain uses TRBV6-5 with TRBJ2-7; D remains ambiguous. Trimming removed 0 bases at V and 3 bases at J, with 3 bases between. The CDR3 loop spans 12 amino acids. Per germline, CDR1 MNHEY and CDR2 SVGAGI. The CDR3 reads CASSYSLYEQYF. CDR3 bases: TGTGCCAGCAGTTACTCGCTCTACGAGCAGTACTTC.

The J gene is TRBJ1-2, the V gene TRBV5-6; weak D call: TRBD1 (5 bases). The germline V and J ends were trimmed by 3 bases and 11 bases, with 23 bases remaining between them. This CDR3 comprises 15 residues. Germline CDR1 SGHDT, CDR2 YYEEEE. The CDR3 spells CASSWSTGTTEGYTF. CDR3 nucleotides: TGTGCCAGCAGCTGGTCAACCGGGACCACCGAAGGGTACACCTTC.

The CDR3 DNA reads as TGTGCCAGCAGTTACGGGGGCGAAGGTAACTATGGCTACACCTTC. Residues: CASSYGGEGNYGYTF. The chain employs TRBV6-6 and TRBJ1-2; weak D call: TRBD1 (6 bases). The germline V gene encodes CDR1 MNHNY and CDR2 SVGAGI (reference sequence). The CDR3 is made up of 15 amino acids. V lost 2 bases, J lost 1 base, and 11 bases lay in between.

The chain is built from TRBV28 and TRBJ1-2; 7 bases map to TRBD1. CDR3 length: 15 residues. CDR1 MDHEN and CDR2 SYDVKM come from the germline V gene. Unmatched junction bases numbered 8, after V lost 3 bases and J lost 4 bases. The CDR3 region is CASSFVIRGAYGYTF. The CDR3 DNA follows: TGTGCCAGCAGTTTTGTTATCAGGGGGGCCTATGGCTACACCTTC.

The CDR3 DNA reads as TGTGCCGCCGGCCCGGGCACAACCCTATATGGCTACACCTTC. It translates to CAAGPGTTLYGYTF. The chain is built from TRBV10-3 and TRBJ1-2; no clear D. Germline lookup yields CDR1 ENHRY and CDR2 SYGVKD. The CDR3 covers 14 residues. Trimming pared 11 bases from V and 5 bases from J, leaving 21 bases between.

Only a few counts were recorded for this clone. The CDR3 bases are TGTGCCAGCAGCTGGGGGAACAGCAATGAAGCTTTCTTT. Residues: CASSWGNSNEAFF. The V gene is TRBV11-3, the J gene TRBJ1-1, with D possibly TRBD1 on 5 matching bases. This CDR3 is 13 amino acids long. Germline-derived CDR1 and CDR2 are SGHNT and YENEEA. The ends were cut back, 4 bases at V and 7 bases at J, with 13 bases in the middle.

This chain connects TRBV7-9 to TRBJ2-1; TRBD2 agrees at 11 bases. This CDR3 is 17 amino acids long. Germline V lookup: CDR1 SEHNR, CDR2 FQNEAQ (reference sequence). Trimming at V came to 5 bases and at J to 0 bases, leaving 6 bases not matched to a gene. The CDR3 loop reads CASSTTLAGGSYNEQFF. The CDR3 nucleotides read TGTGCCAGCAGCACAACCCTAGCGGGGGGCTCCTACAATGAGCAGTTCTTC.

V and J are TRBV9 and TRBJ1-2; D perhaps matches TRBD1 (6 bases). Germline values: CDR1 SGDLS, CDR2 YYNGEE. The CDR3 contains 14 residues. V was shortened by 0 bases and J by 6 bases, with 12 bases between the two germline ends. CDR3 nucleotide sequence: TGTGCCAGCAGCGTAGAGAATGCAGGGGATGGCTACACCTTC. Its translation: CASSVENAGDGYTF.

The chain employs TRBV27 and TRBJ1-1; the match to TRBD1 covers 7 bases. The V and J ends lost 2 bases and 5 bases, in that order; junction bases with no gene match: 2. CDR1 is MNHEY and CDR2 is SMNVEV in the germline V gene (reference sequence). The CDR3 sequence is 13 residues long. The CDR3 DNA reads as TGTGCCAGCAGTTTAGGCAGGGGGACTGAAGCTTTCTTT. Amino acids: CASSLGRGTEAFF.

The V gene is TRBV5-1, the J gene TRBJ2-1; TRBD2 aligns across 13 bases. The length of the CDR3 is 14 residues. After removal of 4 bases from V and 9 bases from J, the junction contained 4 bases not matched to a gene. Per germline, CDR1 SGHRS and CDR2 YFSETQ. The CDR3 loop is CASSPGLAGVEQFF. The CDR3 bases are TGCGCCAGCAGCCCAGGACTAGCGGGGGTTGAGCAGTTCTTC.

V is TRBV27 and J is TRBJ1-5; 8 bases fit TRBD1. Germline trimming cut 6 bases from V and 6 bases from J; bases unmatched to any gene: 4. The CDR3 runs 13 residues. Germline V gives CDR1 MNHEY, CDR2 SMNVEV (reference sequence). The CDR3, as DNA: TGTGCCAGCAGCCGGACAGGGCTTCAGCCCCAGCATTTT. It translates to CASSRTGLQPQHF.